Included here is one T cell receptor beta chain sequence, with context. Its antigen remains unidentified. This sample is part of a study of cytomegalovirus exposure and HLA in healthy donors. The study's findings and limits: An apparent linkage of common viral pathogens to several of the most significant clusters emerged in a later analysis.

The V segment lost 3 bases and the J segment 6 bases; nucleotides outside the gene matches: 8. The CDR3 length is 15 residues. Germline CDR1 is LNHDA and CDR2 is SQIVND (reference sequence). 13 Jbeta primers and 60 Vbeta primers were used for the PCR. The assay was immunoSEQ multiplex PCR, and TCRdb's table has in-frame clones only and misses some. The sample yields approximately 100,000 clones, around 75% seen once. The sequence came from a male donor in good health and CMV-seropositive. Specimen: PBMCs. This chain links TRBV19 with TRBJ2-3; the match to TRBD2 covers 8 bases. CDR3 region: CASSIRDGGADTQYF. As DNA, the CDR3 is TGTGCCAGTAGTATTAGAGACGGGGGGGCGGATACGCAGTATTTT.